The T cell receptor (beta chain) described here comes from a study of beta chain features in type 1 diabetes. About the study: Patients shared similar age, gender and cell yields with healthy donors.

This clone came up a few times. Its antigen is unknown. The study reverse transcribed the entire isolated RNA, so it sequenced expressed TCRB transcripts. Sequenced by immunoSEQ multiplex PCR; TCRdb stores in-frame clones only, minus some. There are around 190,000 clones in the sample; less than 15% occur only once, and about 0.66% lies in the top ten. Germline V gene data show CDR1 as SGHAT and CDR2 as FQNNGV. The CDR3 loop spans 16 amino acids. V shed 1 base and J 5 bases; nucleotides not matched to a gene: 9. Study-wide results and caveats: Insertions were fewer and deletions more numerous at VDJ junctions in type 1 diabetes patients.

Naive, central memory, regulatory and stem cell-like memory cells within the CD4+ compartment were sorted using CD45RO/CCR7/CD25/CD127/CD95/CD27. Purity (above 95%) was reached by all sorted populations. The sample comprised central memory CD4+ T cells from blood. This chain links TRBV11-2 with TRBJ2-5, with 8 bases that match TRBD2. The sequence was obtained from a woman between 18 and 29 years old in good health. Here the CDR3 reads CASSLAPGGGSETQYF. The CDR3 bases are TGTGCCAGCAGCTTAGCCCCGGGGGGGGGCTCGGAGACCCAGTACTTC.